The 30 T cell receptor beta chains below all came from one sample that was sequenced in a study of blood T cell repertoires in COVID-19. Method: immunoSEQ multiplex PCR; TCRdb's copy keeps in-frame clones and lacks some. This sample has about 210,000 clones, with 70% to 90% found just once. Sequencing was carried out using peripheral blood. The receptors stem from a woman aged 80 or over with acute or convalescent COVID-19.

The V gene is TRBV7-9, the J gene TRBJ2-7, with 8 bases lining up with TRBD2. V lost 7 bases, J lost 5 bases, and 28 bases stayed unmatched. The CDR3 sequence is 20 residues long. CDR1 and CDR2 from the germline V gene are SEHNR and FQNEAQ (reference sequence). Here the CDR3 reads CASTNRPGLAAPTGYNEQYF. The CDR3 DNA reads as TGTGCCAGCACTAACCGCCCAGGACTAGCTGCACCTACGGGGTACAACGAGCAGTACTTC.

The V and J genes are TRBV4-3 and TRBJ2-1; 9 nucleotides line up with TRBD2. V lost 0 bases and J lost 8; bases outside the gene matches: 2. The germline V gene has CDR1 LGHNA and CDR2 YSLEER. The CDR3 sequence is 14 residues long. The DNA for the CDR3 is TGCGCCAGCAGCCAAGATAGCGGGAGCGATGAGCAGTTCTTC. This translates into CASSQDSGSDEQFF.

V gene TRBV3-1 (or the pseudogene TRBV3-2) combines with J gene TRBJ1-6, with 10 positions matching TRBD1. CDR3 length: 15 residues. The germline V gene encodes CDR1 LGHDT and CDR2 YNNKEL (reference sequence). The trim removed 5 bases at V and 10 bases at J, leaving 8 bases unmatched. CDR3 protein: CASSIRDRGWSPLHF. For the CDR3, the DNA is TGTGCCAGCAGCATACGGGACAGGGGCTGGTCACCCCTCCACTTT.

The rearrangement joins TRBV19 to TRBJ2-4; a weak D match, TRBD1 (5 bases). V lost 0 bases to trimming and J lost 7 bases, with 10 bases between them. The CDR3 has 14 amino acids. In germline, CDR1 is LNHDA, CDR2 SQIVND (reference sequence). The CDR3 is CASSIDRGANIQYF. The CDR3, as DNA: TGTGCCAGTAGTATAGATCGTGGGGCCAACATTCAGTACTTC.

A single count supports this clone. J is TRBJ1-5 and V is TRBV28; 7 nucleotides align to TRBD1. V lost 6 bases to trimming and J lost 0 bases; unmatched junction nucleotides: 11. CDR1 and CDR2 (germline): MDHEN, SYDVKM. The CDR3 totals 17 residues. The CDR3 DNA sequence: TGTGCCAGCAGAGTTAACAGGGGATTCATTAGCAATCAGCCCCAGCATTTT. Amino acids: CASRVNRGFISNQPQHF. Looking up the rest from reference TRBV28 and TRBJ1-5 gives the full variable domain: DVKVTQSSRYLVKRTGEKVFLECVQDMDHENMFWYRQDPGLGLRLIYFSYDVKMKEKGDIPEGYSVSREKKERFSLILESASTNQTSMYLCASRVNRGFISNQPQHFGDGTRLSIL.

The genes are TRBV29-1 and TRBJ1-2, with 7 bases fitting TRBD1. Germline V lookup: CDR1 SQVTM, CDR2 ANQGSEA. CDR3 length: 16 amino acids. V shed 5 bases and J 4 bases; nucleotides not matched to a gene: 16. The CDR3 loop is CSVRKGQTGAPYGYTF. For the CDR3, the DNA is TGCAGCGTTCGCAAGGGGCAAACAGGGGCCCCCTATGGCTACACCTTC.

The chain is built from TRBV3-1 (or the pseudogene TRBV3-2) and TRBJ2-7; the match to TRBD1 covers 9 bases. CDR3 length: 14 amino acids. Germline lookup yields CDR1 LGHDT and CDR2 YNNKEL (reference sequence). The V and J ends lost 4 bases and 1 base, in that order; junction bases with no gene match: 2. The CDR3 here is CASSLGTGSYEQYF. The CDR3 DNA is TGTGCCAGCAGCCTTGGGACAGGGTCCTACGAGCAGTACTTC.

V usage is TRBV7-2 and J usage is TRBJ2-3; 10 bases agree with TRBD2. The CDR3 has 15 amino acids. The ends lost 4 bases at V and 4 bases at J; junction bases unmatched: 5. CDR1 SGHTA and CDR2 FQGNSA come from the germline V gene. DNA for the CDR3: TGTGCCAGCAGCTCGCTAGCGGGAGTATCAGATACGCAGTATTTT. It yields the protein CASSSLAGVSDTQYF.

The chain uses TRBV5-1 and TRBJ2-7, with a possible D match to TRBD1 (6 bases). The V end lost 4 bases, the J end lost 7 bases, and 21 bases lay between the germline ends. This CDR3 region has 15 residues. From germline, CDR1 is SGHRS and CDR2 YFSETQ. The CDR3 DNA follows: TGCGCCAGCAGCCCACAGACAGGCCCACCGGGGGAGCAGTACTTC. Its translation is CASSPQTGPPGEQYF.

The chain couples TRBV7-2 to TRBJ2-3; tentatively, D is TRBD2 (6 bases). CDR1 is SGHTA and CDR2 is FQGNSA in the germline V gene. Between the trimmed V and J ends, which lost 6 bases and 4 bases, there was a span of 17 bases. This CDR3 comprises 15 residues. CDR3 region: CASREGLLSPDTQYF. DNA for the CDR3: TGTGCCAGCAGGGAGGGCCTGCTGTCACCAGATACGCAGTATTTT.

This clone has only one observation. The chain carries TRBV7-9 and TRBJ2-3; 8 bases map to TRBD2. Germline values: CDR1 SEHNR, CDR2 FQNEAQ (reference sequence). The ends lost 2 bases at V and 3 bases at J; junction bases unmatched: 7. The CDR3 contains 16 residues. The CDR3 nucleotides are TGTGCCAGCAGCTTAACGAAGCGGGAGCCAACAGATACGCAGTATTTT. Translation: CASSLTKREPTDTQYF.

V usage is TRBV6-5 and J usage is TRBJ1-2, with 8 bases aligning to TRBD1. CDR3 length: 15 amino acids. The V gene end was trimmed by 4 bases and the J gene end by 4 bases; junction bases not matched to a gene: 8. The germline V gene encodes CDR1 MNHEY and CDR2 SVGAGI. The CDR3 DNA reads TGTGCCAGCAGTTCCGGACAGGGTGTAGGCTATGGCTACACCTTC. It codes for CASSSGQGVGYGYTF.

This clone was observed a few times. The rearrangement joins TRBV5-4 to TRBJ1-1; a weak D match, TRBD1 (6 bases). Trimming took 5 bases from V and 4 from J, leaving 12 bases between them. Germline CDR1 and CDR2: SGHNT and YYREEE (reference sequence). There are 13 residues in the CDR3. CDR3 DNA sequence: TGTGCCAGCAGGTCGCCCAGGGGCACTGAAGCTTTCTTT. Its protein is CASRSPRGTEAFF.

This clone has only a few counts. CDR3: CASSREVIGELFF. CDR3 sequence (DNA): TGTGCCAGCAGCCGGGAAGTGATCGGGGAGCTGTTTTTT. The chain has TRBV7-2 and TRBJ2-2; D perhaps matches TRBD2 (5 bases). The CDR3 runs to 13 residues. CDR1 SGHTA and CDR2 FQGNSA come from the germline V gene. V was trimmed by 5 bases and J by 7 bases, leaving 11 bases between them.

V is TRBV19 and J is TRBJ1-1; possible D gene TRBD1, 6 bases. Germline loops: CDR1 LNHDA, CDR2 SQIVND (reference sequence). The CDR3 is made up of 13 amino acids. Between the trimmed V and J ends, which lost 8 bases and 4 bases, there was a span of 14 bases. CDR3 sequence (DNA): TGTGCCAGTTCAACCAGGGGAGCCACTGAAGCTTTCTTT. Amino acid sequence: CASSTRGATEAFF. The full variable domain, rest sourced from reference TRBV19 and TRBJ1-1, is DGGITQSPKYLFRKEGQNVTLSCEQNLNHDAMYWYRQDPGQGLRLIYYSQIVNDFQKGDIAEGYSVSREKKESFPLTVTSAQKNPTAFYLCASSTRGATEAFFGQGTRLTVV.

The gene calls are TRBV4-3 and TRBJ1-2, with 9 bases matching TRBD1. The CDR3 spans 14 residues. Losses at the gene ends were 9 bases for V and 8 bases for J; bases not matched to a gene: 13. CDR1 and CDR2 from the germline V gene are LGHNA and YSLEER. CDR3 protein: CASSWDRAMGGYTF. CDR3 bases: TGCGCCAGTTCGTGGGACAGGGCCATGGGGGGCTACACCTTC.

The chain carries TRBV7-2 and TRBJ1-2; tentatively, D is TRBD1 (5 bases). Germline V CDR1 and CDR2: SGHTA, FQGNSA. CDR3 length: 15 residues. Deletions cut 3 bases from V and 4 bases from J, with 15 bases between. CDR3 coding DNA: TGTGCCAGCAGCTTTGGACAACCCGGGTCCTATGGCTACACCTTC. Its translation is CASSFGQPGSYGYTF. The full variable domain, in which reference TRBV7-2 and TRBJ1-2 provide the parts outside the CDR3, is GAGVSQSPSNKVTEKGKDVELRCDPISGHTALYWYRQSLGQGLEFLIYFQGNSAPDKSGLPSDRFSAERTGGSVSTLTIQRTQQEDSAVYLCASSFGQPGSYGYTFGSGTRLTVV.

The chain recombines TRBV7-2 with TRBJ1-3; D gene unclear. Germline V gene lookup returns CDR1 SGHTA and CDR2 FQGNSA. The length of the CDR3 is 14 residues. V lost 5 bases and J lost 0, with 8 bases in between. This CDR3 reads CASSPQFSGNTIYF. DNA for the CDR3: TGTGCCAGCAGCCCACAGTTCTCTGGAAACACCATATATTTT.

V and J are TRBV11-2 and TRBJ1-1, with D perhaps matching TRBD1 (6 bases). Germline CDR1 SGHAT, CDR2 FQNNGV. Trimming stripped 4 bases from V and 5 bases from J, with 11 bases between. The CDR3 has 13 amino acids. The CDR3 DNA follows: TGTGCCAGCAGCTCAACGAGGGGGACTGAAGCTTTCTTT. It is translated as CASSSTRGTEAFF.

The chain has TRBV28 and TRBJ1-3; 7 bases match TRBD1. The CDR3 sequence is 12 residues long. V trimming: 10 bases; J trimming: 2 bases; junction bases outside the gene matches: 2. CDR1 MDHEN and CDR2 SYDVKM come from the germline V gene. The CDR3 DNA reads as TGTGCCATTCAGGGGGCTGGAAACACCATATATTTT. It yields the protein CAIQGAGNTIYF. The full variable domain, completed using reference TRBV28 and TRBJ1-3, is DVKVTQSSRYLVKRTGEKVFLECVQDMDHENMFWYRQDPGLGLRLIYFSYDVKMKEKGDIPEGYSVSREKKERFSLILESASTNQTSMYLCAIQGAGNTIYFGEGSWLTVV.

This chain connects TRBV7-2 to TRBJ2-5; D ambiguous. Trimming stripped 3 bases from V and 4 bases from J, with 12 bases between. The germline V gene has CDR1 SGHTA and CDR2 FQGNSA. The CDR3 extends over 14 amino acids. The CDR3 region has the DNA TGTGCCAGCAGCTTGGGCCAGAGCAGAGAGACCCAGTACTTC. This gives the protein CASSLGQSRETQYF.

The chain's CDR3 is CASSMTAGITYNEQFF. The CDR3, as DNA: TGTGCCAGCAGCATGACTGCGGGGATCACCTACAATGAGCAGTTCTTC. The chain joins TRBV6-2 or TRBV6-3 to TRBJ2-1; maybe TRBD2 (6 bases). This CDR3 has 16 residues. The V gene lost 6 bases and the J gene lost 2 bases, with 17 bases spanning the gap. Germline-derived CDR1 and CDR2 are MNHEY and SVGEGT.

The gene calls are TRBV5-8 and TRBJ2-2; a possible D gene is TRBD1 (5 bases). The germline V and J ends were trimmed by 0 bases and 4 bases, with 10 bases remaining between them. The CDR3 extends over 15 amino acids. CDR1 and CDR2 from the germline V gene are SGHTS and YDEGEE. The CDR3 DNA is TGTGCCAGCAGCTTGGTACAGGTCTCCACCGGGGAGCTGTTTTTT. Protein product: CASSLVQVSTGELFF.

The chain links TRBV5-1 to TRBJ1-5; TRBD1 matches 7 bases. The CDR3 sequence is 14 residues long. V lost 3 bases to trimming and J lost 1 base; unmatched junction nucleotides: 1. CDR1 and CDR2 from the germline V gene are SGHRS and YFSETQ. CDR3 amino acids: CASSSGGSNQPQHF. The CDR3, as DNA: TGCGCCAGCAGCTCAGGGGGAAGCAATCAGCCCCAGCATTTT.

The chain has TRBV27 and TRBJ1-6; TRBD1 matches at 8 bases. The CDR3 extends over 13 amino acids. CDR1 MNHEY and CDR2 SMNVEV come from the germline V gene (reference sequence). Trimming at V came to 8 bases and at J to 7 bases, leaving 4 bases not matched to a gene. This CDR3 reads CASQGAHNSPLHF. The CDR3 coding sequence is TGTGCCAGCCAGGGGGCGCACAATTCACCCCTCCACTTT.

The J gene is TRBJ2-4, the V gene TRBV30; D is unclear. The CDR3 loop spans 15 amino acids. V was cut by 1 base and J by 0 bases, with 10 bases left in between. The V gene's germline CDR1 is GTSNPN and CDR2 SVGIG (reference sequence). The CDR3 DNA is TGTGCCTGGAGTGCCCCGTCTCTAGCCAAAAACATTCAGTACTTC. Its protein is CAWSAPSLAKNIQYF.

The V gene is TRBV27, the J gene TRBJ1-2; D unclear. Germline loops: CDR1 MNHEY, CDR2 SMNVEV (reference sequence). The CDR3 is made up of 14 amino acids. V shed 4 bases and J shed 4 bases, with 13 bases lying between them. DNA for the CDR3: TGTGCCAGCAGTTCAGGAACCCCCTTCTATGGCTACACCTTC. It codes for CASSSGTPFYGYTF.

The V and J genes are TRBV4-2 and TRBJ2-2; tentative D call: TRBD2 (6 bases). With 0 bases removed from V and 0 bases from J, the gap between germline ends came to 17 bases. The CDR3 is 19 amino acids. Germline V gives CDR1 LGHNA, CDR2 YNFKEQ. The CDR3 loop is CASSQDGRGGVANTGELFF. The CDR3 DNA sequence: TGTGCCAGCAGCCAAGATGGGCGGGGAGGCGTGGCGAACACCGGGGAGCTGTTTTTT.

The chain is built from TRBV6-4 and TRBJ2-2, with D tentatively TRBD2 (5 bases). The CDR3 spans 13 residues. With 3 bases removed from V and 3 bases from J, the gap between germline ends came to 5 bases. CDR1 is MRHNA and CDR2 is SNTAGT in the germline V gene. CDR3 loop: CASSEEDTGELFF. For the CDR3, the DNA is TGTGCCAGCAGTGAGGAGGACACCGGGGAGCTGTTTTTT.

This clone was counted a single time. The chain recombines TRBV18 with TRBJ2-1; D not certain. CDR3 length equals 12 residues. The ends were cut back, 1 base at V and 8 bases at J, with 6 bases in the middle. The germline V gene has CDR1 KGHSH and CDR2 LQKENI. CDR3 residues: CASSPLGDEQFF. The CDR3 nucleotides are TGTGCCAGCTCACCACTGGGCGATGAGCAGTTCTTC.